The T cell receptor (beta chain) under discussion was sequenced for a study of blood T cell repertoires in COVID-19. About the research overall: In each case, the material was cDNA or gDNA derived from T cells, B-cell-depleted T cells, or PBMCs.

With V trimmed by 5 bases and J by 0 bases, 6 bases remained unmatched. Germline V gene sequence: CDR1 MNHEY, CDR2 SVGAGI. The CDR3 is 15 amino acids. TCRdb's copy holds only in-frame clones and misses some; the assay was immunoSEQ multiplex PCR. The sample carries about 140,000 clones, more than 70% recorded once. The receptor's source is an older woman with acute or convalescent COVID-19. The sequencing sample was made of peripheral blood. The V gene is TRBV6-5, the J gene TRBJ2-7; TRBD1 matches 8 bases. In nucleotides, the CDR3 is TGTGCCAGCAGTCCTACGGACAGGGCCTCCTACGAGCAGTACTTC. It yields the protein CASSPTDRASYEQYF.